The 27 T cell receptor beta chains below come from one sample, sequenced in a study of cytomegalovirus exposure and HLA in healthy donors. This PCR relied on a set of 60 Vbeta primers and 13 Jbeta primers. Method: immunoSEQ multiplex PCR; TCRdb's copy keeps in-frame clones and lacks some. Of around 64,000 clones in the sample, roughly 87% were seen once. The sequenced material came from PBMCs. These receptors came from a female donor in good health and CMV-seronegative.

Here the CDR3 reads CATSQGGGSYEQYF. CDR3 DNA sequence: TGTGCCACCTCCCAGGGAGGGGGCTCCTACGAGCAGTACTTC. The chain combines TRBV15 with TRBJ2-7; D might be TRBD2 (7 bases). This CDR3 region has 14 residues. Germline V lookup: CDR1 LNHNV, CDR2 YYDKDF (reference sequence). The V end was cut by 8 bases, the J end by 0 bases, with 14 bases between.

The chain is built from TRBV9 and TRBJ1-6, with D possibly matching TRBD1 (5 bases). V dropped 2 bases and J dropped 6 bases, with 12 bases sitting between them. The CDR3 totals 15 residues. Germline V CDR1 and CDR2: SGDLS, YYNGEE. In nucleotides, the CDR3 is TGTGCCAGCAGCGTTGGGGGGGAAGGTAATTCACCCCTCCACTTT. Its translation is CASSVGGEGNSPLHF.

The rearrangement uses TRBV7-3 and TRBJ2-2; D perhaps matches TRBD2 (5 bases). The germline CDR1 and CDR2 sequences are SGHTA and FQGTGA. V lost 8 bases and J 7 bases, leaving 8 bases between the germline ends. CDR3 length: 11 amino acids. The DNA of the CDR3 is TGTGCCAGCGGTGGAGGCGGGGAGCTGTTTTTT. Translation: CASGGGGELFF.

The V gene is TRBV5-1, the J gene TRBJ2-5; 9 bases agree with TRBD1. Germline loops: CDR1 SGHRS, CDR2 YFSETQ. Losses at the gene ends were 4 bases for V and 2 bases for J; bases not matched to a gene: 6. This CDR3 contains 15 residues. The chain's CDR3 is CASSPGTGPQETQYF. The CDR3 coding sequence is TGCGCCAGCAGCCCCGGGACAGGGCCGCAAGAGACCCAGTACTTC. Together with reference TRBV5-1 and TRBJ2-5, the CDR3 gives the full variable domain: KAGVTQTPRYLIKTRGQQVTLSCSPISGHRSVSWYQQTPGQGLQFLFEYFSETQRNKGNFPGRFSGRQFSNSRSEMNVSTLELGDSALYLCASSPGTGPQETQYFGPGTRLLVL.

J is TRBJ2-5 and V is TRBV5-4; 9 nucleotides match TRBD2. The J call is doubtful: the DNA matches TRBJ2-7 better. The CDR3 is 15 amino acids. CDR1 and CDR2 from the germline V gene are SGHNT and YYREEE (reference sequence). The CDR3 DNA reads TGTGCCAGCAGCTTGCTATCTAGCGGGACCTACGAGCAGTACTTC. Its translation: CASSLLSSGTYEQYF.

This chain connects TRBV11-2 to TRBJ2-1; the match to TRBD1 covers 10 bases. Per the germline V gene, CDR1 is SGHAT and CDR2 is FQNNGV. This CDR3 is 15 amino acids long. V lost 4 bases to trimming and J lost 7 bases; unmatched junction nucleotides: 7. CDR3 sequence reads: CASSSTTGGSNEQFF. CDR3 DNA: TGTGCCAGCAGCTCCACGACAGGGGGCTCAAATGAGCAGTTCTTC.

This clone appeared a few times. The chain uses TRBV28 and TRBJ2-7; 7 bases fit TRBD2. J was trimmed by 6 bases and V by 2 bases; bases with no gene match: 10. The CDR3 length is 15 residues. Germline assignment: CDR1 MDHEN and CDR2 SYDVKM. CDR3 sequence: CASSLRVSGIAEQYF. The CDR3 nucleotides are TGTGCCAGCAGTTTAAGGGTGAGCGGGATTGCCGAGCAGTACTTC.

The J gene is TRBJ2-3, the V gene TRBV4-3; 8 positions match TRBD2. The length of the CDR3 is 15 residues. V lost 2 bases, J lost 8 bases, and 9 bases stayed unmatched. CDR1 and CDR2 from the germline V gene are LGHNA and YSLEER. Here the CDR3 DNA reads TGCGCCAGCAGCCAAAAGCGGGAGCGGGGGAGTACGCAGTATTTT. Translation: CASSQKRERGSTQYF.

This clone was seen a few times. CDR3 nucleotides: TGTGCCAGCAGCACCCGGGACACCCTCGCGGATACGCAGTATTTT. Its protein product is CASSTRDTLADTQYF. The chain uses TRBV9 and TRBJ2-3; D possibly corresponds to TRBD1 (6 bases). The V end was cut by 4 bases, the J end by 6 bases, with 18 bases between. CDR3 length: 15 amino acids. Germline V CDR1 and CDR2: SGDLS, YYNGEE.

The rearrangement uses TRBV5-6 and TRBJ2-3; 9 nucleotides agree with TRBD1. Germline trimming cut 4 bases from V and 3 bases from J; bases unmatched to any gene: 18. The CDR3 extends over 19 amino acids. In germline, CDR1 is SGHDT, CDR2 YYEEEE. For the CDR3, the DNA is TGTGCCAGCAGCCTCAGGACAGGGGAAGGTACTTTTGTGACAGATACGCAGTATTTT. This codes for CASSLRTGEGTFVTDTQYF.

The V and J genes are TRBV19 and TRBJ1-2, with unresolved D. This CDR3 spans 14 amino acids. Trimming left V 6 bases short and J 0 bases short, with 11 bases between. CDR1 is LNHDA and CDR2 is SQIVND in the germline V gene (reference sequence). In nucleotides, the CDR3 is TGTGCCAGTAGGGGAGCTTTAGCTAACTATGGCTACACCTTC. This sequence encodes CASRGALANYGYTF. Full variable domain (outside the CDR3, taken from reference TRBV19 and TRBJ1-2): DGGITQSPKYLFRKEGQNVTLSCEQNLNHDAMYWYRQDPGQGLRLIYYSQIVNDFQKGDIAEGYSVSREKKESFPLTVTSAQKNPTAFYLCASRGALANYGYTFGSGTRLTVV.

This chain uses TRBV30 with TRBJ1-3; D not certain. Germline V gene lookup returns CDR1 GTSNPN and CDR2 SVGIG (reference sequence). The V end was cut by 2 bases, the J end by 3 bases, with 8 bases between. The length of the CDR3 is 13 residues. CDR3 residues: CAWSPGFGNTIYF. CDR3 sequence (DNA): TGTGCCTGGAGTCCGGGATTTGGAAACACCATATATTTT.

The chain has TRBV29-1 and TRBJ2-4; maybe TRBD1 (6 bases). The CDR3 consists of 13 residues. Germline CDR1 is SQVTM and CDR2 is ANQGSEA. Trimming took 6 bases from V and 6 from J, leaving 15 bases between them. The CDR3 DNA reads as TGCAGCGTCTACCAGCCAGGGGCAAACATTCAGTACTTC. This codes for CSVYQPGANIQYF.

The V call is TRBV7-9, the J call TRBJ1-2; TRBD1 agrees at 8 bases. The CDR3 sequence is 16 residues long. J lost 3 bases, V lost 1 base, and 7 bases had no gene match. Germline V lookup: CDR1 SEHNR, CDR2 FQNEAQ (reference sequence). CDR3 sequence (DNA): TGTGCCAGCAGCTTAGGCGGGGACAGGACTTACTATGGCTACACCTTC. The encoded protein is CASSLGGDRTYYGYTF.

The chain is built from TRBV13 and TRBJ2-3, with a weak D call TRBD2 (6 bases). Per germline, CDR1 PRHDT and CDR2 FYEKMQ (reference sequence). This CDR3 comprises 16 residues. V lost 8 bases, J lost 2 bases, and 20 bases lay in between. CDR3 in amino acids: CASRRGRRGITDTQYF. CDR3 DNA sequence: TGTGCCAGCCGGCGGGGAAGAAGGGGAATCACAGATACGCAGTATTTT.

This clone has a handful of counts. This sequence joins TRBV4-3 and TRBJ2-3; 8 bases fit TRBD2. Germline V lookup: CDR1 LGHNA, CDR2 YSLEER. This CDR3 comprises 15 residues. The V gene end was trimmed by 0 bases and the J gene end by 6 bases; junction bases not matched to a gene: 5. This CDR3 reads CASSQDTTSVDTQYF. DNA of the CDR3: TGCGCCAGCAGCCAAGATACGACTAGCGTTGATACGCAGTATTTT.

The gene calls are TRBV5-1 and TRBJ2-7; possibly TRBD1 for D (6 bases). The CDR3 runs 15 residues. The V and J ends lost 4 bases and 0 bases respectively, with 14 bases between them. Germline CDR1 SGHRS, CDR2 YFSETQ. CDR3 sequence reads: CASSPTWDTSYEQYF. CDR3 sequence (DNA): TGCGCCAGCAGCCCGACCTGGGACACCTCCTACGAGCAGTACTTC.

The CDR3 loop reads CASSIQGVGSGEQYF. CDR3 sequence (DNA): TGTGCCAGCAGCATCCAGGGCGTGGGGTCCGGAGAGCAGTACTTC. The V and J genes are TRBV9 and TRBJ2-5; D possibly corresponds to TRBD1 (5 bases). Germline lookup yields CDR1 SGDLS and CDR2 YYNGEE. V lost 4 bases to trimming and J lost 11 bases, with 24 bases between them. This CDR3 region has 15 residues.

This sequence joins TRBV9 and TRBJ2-1; 8 bases map to TRBD2. With V trimmed by 0 bases and J by 2 bases, 4 bases remained unmatched. The CDR3 has 16 amino acids. CDR1 is SGDLS and CDR2 is YYNGEE in the germline V gene. The CDR3 DNA sequence: TGTGCCAGCAGCGTAGAAGCGGGAGCAGCCTACAATGAGCAGTTCTTC. Amino acid sequence: CASSVEAGAAYNEQFF. Full variable domain (rest looked up from reference TRBV9 and TRBJ2-1): DSGVTQTPKHLITATGQRVTLRCSPRSGDLSVYWYQQSLDQGLQFLIQYYNGEERAKGNILERFSAQQFPDLHSELNLSSLELGDSALYFCASSVEAGAAYNEQFFGPGTRLTVL.

The rearrangement uses TRBV27 and TRBJ2-1; 9 bases are shared with TRBD1. This CDR3 region has 14 residues. Germline values: CDR1 MNHEY, CDR2 SMNVEV (reference sequence). V lost 3 bases and J lost 9; bases outside the gene matches: 6. This CDR3 is CASSFGQGLAEQFF. The CDR3 DNA sequence: TGTGCCAGCAGTTTTGGACAGGGGCTTGCTGAGCAGTTCTTC.

V is TRBV7-9 and J is TRBJ2-3; a weak D match, TRBD1 (6 bases). From germline, CDR1 is SEHNR and CDR2 FQNEAQ (reference sequence). The V end lost 5 bases, the J end lost 0 bases, and 18 bases lay between the germline ends. The CDR3 sequence is 17 residues long. In DNA, the CDR3 is TGTGCCAGCAGCGGAGAGGGGGTTCGGTCAAGCACAGATACGCAGTATTTT. Translating gives CASSGEGVRSSTDTQYF.

This chain joins TRBV11-2 and TRBJ1-4; D ambiguous. Germline CDR1 is SGHAT and CDR2 is FQNNGV. This CDR3 region has 15 residues. The V and J ends lost 5 bases and 8 bases respectively, with 18 bases between them. Here the CDR3 DNA reads TGTGCCAGCAGCACCGGTACGAGGGCTGGAGAAAAACTGTTTTTT. This sequence encodes CASSTGTRAGEKLFF.

The V call is TRBV5-1, the J call TRBJ2-7, with a weak D call TRBD1 (6 bases). The CDR3 totals 14 residues. Germline CDR1 is SGHRS and CDR2 is YFSETQ. The V end lost 4 bases, the J end lost 2 bases, and 13 bases lay between the germline ends. The CDR3 region has the DNA TGCGCCAGCAGCCCTAGTACAGGGCCCTACGAGCAGTACTTC. Translating gives CASSPSTGPYEQYF.

CDR3 sequence (DNA): TGTGCCAGCAGTTACTTATCCGGGACAAAGAACTATGGCTACACCTTC. Translation gives CASSYLSGTKNYGYTF. The chain uses TRBV6-5 and TRBJ1-2; possible D gene TRBD1, 6 bases. The CDR3 sequence is 16 residues long. Germline V gene data show CDR1 as MNHEY and CDR2 as SVGAGI. V was shortened by 1 base and J by 2 bases, with 14 bases between the two germline ends.

This chain uses TRBV18 with TRBJ2-7; the match to TRBD1 covers 10 bases. Germline CDR1 reads KGHSH; CDR2 reads LQKENI. The CDR3 loop spans 14 amino acids. The junction had 4 bases not matched to a gene; V was cut back by 3 bases and J by 5 bases. The CDR3: CASSPGTGDNEQYF. The DNA for the CDR3 is TGTGCCAGCTCACCCGGGACAGGGGATAACGAGCAGTACTTC. The full variable domain, with the rest looked up from reference TRBV18 and TRBJ2-7, is NAGVMQNPRHLVRRRGQEARLRCSPMKGHSHVYWYRQLPEEGLKFMVYLQKENIIDESGMPKERFSAEFPKEGPSILRIQQVVRGDSAAYFCASSPGTGDNEQYFGPGTRLTVT.

V and J are TRBV14 and TRBJ2-1, with 8 bases identical to TRBD2. The germline CDR1 and CDR2 sequences are SGHDN and FVKESK. CDR3 length: 14 residues. After removal of 9 bases from V and 7 bases from J, the junction contained 11 bases not matched to a gene. The CDR3 sequence is CASSLSGGANEQFF. Written as DNA, the CDR3 is TGTGCCAGTTCACTCAGCGGGGGCGCGAATGAGCAGTTCTTC.

J is TRBJ1-4 and V is TRBV6-5; D is perhaps TRBD1 (5 bases). Trimming left V 0 bases short and J 3 bases short, with 11 bases between. This CDR3 contains 16 residues. The germline CDR1 and CDR2 sequences are MNHEY and SVGAGI. CDR3 sequence (DNA): TGTGCCAGCAGTTACTCGAGACAGCAACCTAATGAAAAACTGTTTTTT. Its translation: CASSYSRQQPNEKLFF.